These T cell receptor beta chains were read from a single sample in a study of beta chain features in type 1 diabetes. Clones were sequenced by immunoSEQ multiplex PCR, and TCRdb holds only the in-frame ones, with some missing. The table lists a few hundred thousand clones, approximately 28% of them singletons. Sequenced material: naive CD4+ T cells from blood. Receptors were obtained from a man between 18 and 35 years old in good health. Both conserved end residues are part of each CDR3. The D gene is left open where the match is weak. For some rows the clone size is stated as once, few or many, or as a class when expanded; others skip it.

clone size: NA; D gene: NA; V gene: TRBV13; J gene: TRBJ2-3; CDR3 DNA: TGTGCCAGCAGCTTAGGGCTAGCCCCAGGGACGCAGTATTTT; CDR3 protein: CASSLGLAPGTQYF
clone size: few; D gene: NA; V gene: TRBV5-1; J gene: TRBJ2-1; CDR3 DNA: TGCGCCAGCAGCGGGTGGGACCCTAACAATGAGCAGTTCTTC; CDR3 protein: CASSGWDPNNEQFF
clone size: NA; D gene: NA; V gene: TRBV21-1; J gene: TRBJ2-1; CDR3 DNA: TGTGCCAGCAGCAAACAGGGAGGCCCCTCCTACAATGAGCAGTTCTTC; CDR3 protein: CASSKQGGPSYNEQFF
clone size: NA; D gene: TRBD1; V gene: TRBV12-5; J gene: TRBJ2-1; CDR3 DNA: TGTGCTAGTGGTACTGGGTGGACAGGGGACGGCCATGAGCAGTTCTTC; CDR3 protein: CASGTGWTGDGHEQFF
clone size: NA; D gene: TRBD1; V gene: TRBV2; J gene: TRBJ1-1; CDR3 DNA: TGTGCCAGCAGTGAATGGACAGGGGAAGTAGTAGCTTTCTTT; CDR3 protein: CASSEWTGEVVAFF
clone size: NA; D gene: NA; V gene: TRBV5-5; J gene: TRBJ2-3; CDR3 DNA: TGTGCCAGCAGCTTGTTGTTCGCAGATACGCAGTATTTT; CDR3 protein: CASSLLFADTQYF
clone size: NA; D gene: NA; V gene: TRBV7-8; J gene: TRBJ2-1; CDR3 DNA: TGTGCCAGCAGCGAGGGGTCTTTTTACAATGAGCAGTTCTTC; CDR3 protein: CASSEGSFYNEQFF
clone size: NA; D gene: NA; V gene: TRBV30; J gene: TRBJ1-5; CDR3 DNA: TGTGCCTGGAGCCCTAAACTGGGCTCTCAGCCCCAGCATTTT; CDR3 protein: CAWSPKLGSQPQHF
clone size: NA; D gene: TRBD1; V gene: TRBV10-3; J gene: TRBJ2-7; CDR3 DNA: TGTGCCATCTCCAGGGACAGGGCGACCGAGCAGTACTTC; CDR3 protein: CAISRDRATEQYF
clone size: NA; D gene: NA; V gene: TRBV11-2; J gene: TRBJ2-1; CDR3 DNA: TGTGCCAGCAGCTTAGAGCCCGACCCTAAGGGGGAGTTCTTC; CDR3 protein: CASSLEPDPKGEFF
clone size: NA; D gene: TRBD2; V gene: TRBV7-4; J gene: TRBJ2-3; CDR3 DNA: TGTGCCAGCAGCCCGGGGACTAGCGGATCCACAAATACGCAGTATTTT; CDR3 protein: CASSPGTSGSTNTQYF
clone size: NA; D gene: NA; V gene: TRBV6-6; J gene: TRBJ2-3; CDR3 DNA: TGTGCCAGCAGTTTGCCGAACACAGATACGCAGTATTTT; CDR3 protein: CASSLPNTDTQYF
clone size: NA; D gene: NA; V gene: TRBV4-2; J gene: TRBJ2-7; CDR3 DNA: TGTGCCAGCAGCCAAGATACAAGGGTAGACTCCTACGAGCAGTACTTC; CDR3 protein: CASSQDTRVDSYEQYF
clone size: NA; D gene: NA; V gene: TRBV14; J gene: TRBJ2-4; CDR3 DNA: TGTGCCAGCAGCCTCGGACAGGGAGGGGACATTCAGTACTTC; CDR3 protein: CASSLGQGGDIQYF
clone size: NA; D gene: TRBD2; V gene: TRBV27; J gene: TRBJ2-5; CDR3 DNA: TGTGCCAGCAGGCCTAGCGGGAGAGAGACCCAGTACTTC; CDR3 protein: CASRPSGRETQYF
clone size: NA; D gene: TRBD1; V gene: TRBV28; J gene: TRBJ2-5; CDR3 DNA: TGTGCCAGCAGCAGGGACAGGGGTGAGACCCAGTACTTC; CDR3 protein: CASSRDRGETQYF
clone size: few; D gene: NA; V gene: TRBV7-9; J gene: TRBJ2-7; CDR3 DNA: TGTGCCAGCAGCCCCAAGATCGGGGACTCCTACGAGCAGTACTTC; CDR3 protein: CASSPKIGDSYEQYF
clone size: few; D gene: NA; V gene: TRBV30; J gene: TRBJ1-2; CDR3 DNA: TGTGCCTGGAGTCCTGAGGCTTTACCTAACTATGGCTACACCTTC; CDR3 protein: CAWSPEALPNYGYTF
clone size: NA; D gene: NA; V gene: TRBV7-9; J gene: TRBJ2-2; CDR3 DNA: TGTGCCAGCAGCTTAGGGACTACCGTAGGGGAGCTGTTTTTT; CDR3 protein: CASSLGTTVGELFF
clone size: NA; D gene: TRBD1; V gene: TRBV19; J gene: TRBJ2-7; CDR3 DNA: TGTGCCAGTACTAAGACAGGGTGGAGCGAGCAGTACTTC; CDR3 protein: CASTKTGWSEQYF
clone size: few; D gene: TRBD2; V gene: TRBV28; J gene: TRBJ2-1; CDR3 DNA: TGTGCCAGCAGGGGGGACTACCAGCAGTTCTTC; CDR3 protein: CASRGDYQQFF
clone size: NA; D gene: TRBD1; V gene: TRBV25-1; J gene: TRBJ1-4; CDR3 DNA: TGTGCCAGCACCAGGGGGAATGAAAAACTGTTTTTT; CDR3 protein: CASTRGNEKLFF
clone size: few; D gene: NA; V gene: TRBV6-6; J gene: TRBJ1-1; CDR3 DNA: TGTGCCAGCAGTGACTGGAGGAACACTGAAGCTTTCTTT; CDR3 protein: CASSDWRNTEAFF
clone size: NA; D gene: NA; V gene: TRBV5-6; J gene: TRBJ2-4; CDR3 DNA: TGTGCCAGCAGCTTGGGCGCGAGGGAAAACATTCAGTACTTC; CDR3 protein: CASSLGARENIQYF
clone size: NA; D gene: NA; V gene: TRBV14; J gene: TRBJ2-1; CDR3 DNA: TGTGCCAGCAGCCTCTTGGGGGGTAACTACAATGAGCAGTTCTTC; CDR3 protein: CASSLLGGNYNEQFF
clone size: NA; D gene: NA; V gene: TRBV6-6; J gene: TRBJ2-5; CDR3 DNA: TGTGCCAGCAGTTACTCTGGCGAAGAGACCCAGTACTTC; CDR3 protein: CASSYSGEETQYF
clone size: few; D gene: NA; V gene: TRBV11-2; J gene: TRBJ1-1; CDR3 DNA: TGTGCCAGCAGCCTTGGGACCACTGAAGCTTTCTTT; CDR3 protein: CASSLGTTEAFF
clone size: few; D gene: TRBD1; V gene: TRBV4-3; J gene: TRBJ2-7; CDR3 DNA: TGCGCCAGCAGCCAATACGACAGGGTCTCCTACGAGCAGTACTTC; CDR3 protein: CASSQYDRVSYEQYF
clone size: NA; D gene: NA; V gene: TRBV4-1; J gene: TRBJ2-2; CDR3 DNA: TGCGCCAGCAGCCAACCACTCTCCGGGGAGCTGTTTTTT; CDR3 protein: CASSQPLSGELFF
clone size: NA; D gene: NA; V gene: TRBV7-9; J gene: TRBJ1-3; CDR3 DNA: TGTGCCAGCAGCTCGCCGGGTTTTGGACTCTCTGGAAACACCATATATTTT; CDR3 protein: CASSSPGFGLSGNTIYF
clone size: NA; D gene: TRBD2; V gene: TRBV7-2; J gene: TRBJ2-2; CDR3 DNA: TGTGCCAGCAGTTTACTAGCGGGAGGGCCTTGGCTGTTTTTT; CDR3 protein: CASSLLAGGPWLFF
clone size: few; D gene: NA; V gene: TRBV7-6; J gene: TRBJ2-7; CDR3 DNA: TGTGCCAGCAGCTTAGCGGGCAAGCCCTACGAGCAGTACTTC; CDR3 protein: CASSLAGKPYEQYF
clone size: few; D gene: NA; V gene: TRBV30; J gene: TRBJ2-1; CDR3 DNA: TGTGCCTTCGTTAGGACCGGATCCTACAATGAGCAGTTCTTC; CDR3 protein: CAFVRTGSYNEQFF
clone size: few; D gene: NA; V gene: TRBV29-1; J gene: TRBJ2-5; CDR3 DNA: TGCAGCGTTGAACACGGGGGCGGAGAGACCCAGTACTTC; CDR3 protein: CSVEHGGGETQYF
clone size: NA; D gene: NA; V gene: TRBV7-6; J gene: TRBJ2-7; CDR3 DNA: TGTGCCAGCAGCTTAGGTTCCTACGAGCAGTACTTC; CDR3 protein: CASSLGSYEQYF
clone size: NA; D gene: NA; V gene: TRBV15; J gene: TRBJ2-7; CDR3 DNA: TGTGCCACCAGCAGAGTGGGAGGGACAGGAGATAACGAGCAGTACTTC; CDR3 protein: CATSRVGGTGDNEQYF
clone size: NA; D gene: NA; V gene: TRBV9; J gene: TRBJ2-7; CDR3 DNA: TGTGCCAGCAGCGTTGCCGGCTTTACTAGCACGGAGCAGTACTTC; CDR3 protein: CASSVAGFTSTEQYF
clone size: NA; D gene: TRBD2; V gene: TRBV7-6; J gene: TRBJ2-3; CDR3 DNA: TGTGCCAGCAGCTTAGCGTCGCAGGCGGGGGGCACAGATACGCAGTATTTT; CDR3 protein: CASSLASQAGGTDTQYF
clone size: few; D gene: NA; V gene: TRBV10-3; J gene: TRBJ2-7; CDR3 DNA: TGTGCCATCAGTGAATTCGAAGTCTACGAGCAGTACTTC; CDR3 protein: CAISEFEVYEQYF
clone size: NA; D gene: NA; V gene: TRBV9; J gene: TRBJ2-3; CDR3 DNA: TGTGCCAGCAGCTCAGGGACAGATACGCAGTATTTT; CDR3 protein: CASSSGTDTQYF
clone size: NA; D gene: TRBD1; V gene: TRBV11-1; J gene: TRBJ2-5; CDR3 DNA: TGTGCCAGCAGCCGGACAGGGCCGGAGACCCAGTACTTC; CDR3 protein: CASSRTGPETQYF
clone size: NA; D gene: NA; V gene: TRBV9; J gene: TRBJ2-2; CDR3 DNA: TGTGCCAGCAGCGTAGTCGGTGGGGAGCTGTTTTTT; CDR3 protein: CASSVVGGELFF
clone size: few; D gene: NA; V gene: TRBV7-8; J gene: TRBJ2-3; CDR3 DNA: TGTGCCAGCAGCTTAGCTACGGACACCACAGATACGCAGTATTTT; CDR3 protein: CASSLATDTTDTQYF
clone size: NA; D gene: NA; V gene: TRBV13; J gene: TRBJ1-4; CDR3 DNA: TGTGCCAGCAGCTCCCTTTCGGGGGCGGGAGAAAAACTGTTTTTT; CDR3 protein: CASSSLSGAGEKLFF
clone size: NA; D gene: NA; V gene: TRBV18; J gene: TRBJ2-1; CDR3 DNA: TGTGCCAGCTCACGAACTGACAATGAGCAGTTCTTC; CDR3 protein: CASSRTDNEQFF
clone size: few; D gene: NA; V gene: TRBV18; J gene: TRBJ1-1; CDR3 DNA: TGTGCCAGCTCACCACTTGGTGCGCACACTGAAGCTTTCTTT; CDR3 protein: CASSPLGAHTEAFF
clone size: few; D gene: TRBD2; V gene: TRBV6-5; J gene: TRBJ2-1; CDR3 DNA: TGTGCCAGCAGGGTAGCGGGAGGGGGTGAGCAGTTCTTC; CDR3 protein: CASRVAGGGEQFF
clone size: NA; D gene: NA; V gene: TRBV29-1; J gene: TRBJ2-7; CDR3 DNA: TGCAGCGTTATCATAGGGAGCTCCTACGAGCAGTACTTC; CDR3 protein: CSVIIGSSYEQYF
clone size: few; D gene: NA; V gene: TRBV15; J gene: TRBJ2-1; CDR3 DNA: TGTGCCACCAGCAGGGACCGTTACAATGAGCAGTTCTTC; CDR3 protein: CATSRDRYNEQFF
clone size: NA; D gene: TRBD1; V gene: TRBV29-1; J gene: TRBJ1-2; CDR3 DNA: TGCAGCGTTGGCGACAGGGGATCCTATGGCTACACCTTC; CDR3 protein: CSVGDRGSYGYTF
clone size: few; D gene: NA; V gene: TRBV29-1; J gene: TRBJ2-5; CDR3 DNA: TGCAGCGTAGGGGACCACGACCAAGAGACCCAGTACTTC; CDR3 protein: CSVGDHDQETQYF